The T cell receptor beta chain described here comes from a study of T cell responses to AZD1222 COVID-19 vaccine. Study-level results: Among the donors, most were white British and more were female, and clonal diversity was possibly underestimated. Baseline seropositives among AZD1222 recipients totaled only five or six.

Comments on this clone: The antigen is unknown.

The CDR3 extends over 16 amino acids. V shed 6 bases and J shed 0 bases, with 14 bases lying between them. The V gene's germline CDR1 is LNHDA and CDR2 SQIVND (reference sequence). Method: immunoSEQ multiplex PCR; TCRdb's copy keeps in-frame clones and lacks some. The table includes more than 40,000 clones, less than 95% detected once. The material sequenced was peripheral blood, taken 28 days after the second AZD1222 dose. The chain joins TRBV19 to TRBJ2-2; no firm D call. The receptor was isolated from an adult who received the AZD1222 COVID-19 vaccine. The CDR3 loop is CASRLKADANTGELFF. For the CDR3, the DNA is TGTGCCAGTAGACTAAAGGCAGATGCGAACACCGGGGAGCTGTTTTTT.